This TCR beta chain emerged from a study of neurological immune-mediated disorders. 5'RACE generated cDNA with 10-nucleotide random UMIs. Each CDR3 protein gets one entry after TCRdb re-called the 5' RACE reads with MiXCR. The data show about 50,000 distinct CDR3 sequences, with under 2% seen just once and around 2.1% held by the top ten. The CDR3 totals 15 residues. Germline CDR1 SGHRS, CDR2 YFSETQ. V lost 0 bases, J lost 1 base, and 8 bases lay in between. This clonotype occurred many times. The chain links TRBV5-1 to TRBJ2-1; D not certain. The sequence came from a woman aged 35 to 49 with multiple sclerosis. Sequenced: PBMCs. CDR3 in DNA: TGCGCCAGCAGCTTGGGACGACTTTCCTACAATGAGCAGTTCTTC. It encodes CASSLGRLSYNEQFF.